This T cell receptor beta chain was recovered during a study of human T cells and chemical hapten exposure. Time point specified: patch test 1, 2 weeks after DPC sensitization. Treatment indicated: therapeutic diphenylcyclopropenone sensitization with weekly scalp DPC. This clonotype was found a few times. Its specificity is unknown. The study's findings and limits: Counts of TCRs above 1 in 1000 frequency stayed unchanged with DPC sensitization.

Germline V gene data show CDR1 as LGHNT and CDR2 as FRNRAP. The CDR3 is 16 residues long. The J segment lost 7 bases and the V segment lost 4 bases, leaving 14 bases of the junction unmatched. The study used a library that attached unique molecular identifiers to individual cDNA molecules. A single record per CDR3 protein comes from TCRdb applying MiXCR to the RACE reads. The data show about 340,000 distinct CDR3 sequences, under 8% seen once. This material consisted of whole blood, taken in connection with sensitization to the hapten diphenylcyclopropenone (DPC). The clonotype originates from a woman younger than 35 with alopecia areata. Some clones in this sample may be carry-over from other donors' samples. This rearrangement joins TRBV12-5 to TRBJ2-3; TRBD2 matches 7 bases. The CDR3 is CASGYASGPLGHTQYF. CDR3 nucleotides: TGTGCTAGTGGTTATGCTAGCGGCCCTCTAGGTCATACGCAGTATTTT.